The 3 T cell receptor beta chains below were found in one sample sequenced in a study of T-cell reconstitution after alpha-beta-depleted transplantation in children. Preparation of the TCRbeta library was carried out with unique molecular identifiers. TCRdb re-called the PCR reads through MiXCR, storing one row per CDR3 protein. Of 540,000 or so distinct CDR3 sequences listed, under 25% are singletons. The sequences come from PBMCs, mostly from graft donor cells, collected 360 days after TCRalphabeta/CD19-depleted stem cell transplant. The receptor set was obtained from a boy in the first two years of life who had a stem cell transplant for acute myeloid leukemia, so the T cells may come from the graft donor.

This clonotype was counted ten times or more. This chain links TRBV7-2 with TRBJ2-3; 10 bases are a match to TRBD2. The J segment lost 2 bases and the V segment lost 7 bases, leaving 9 bases of the junction unmatched. This CDR3 spans 16 amino acids. Germline loops: CDR1 SGHTA, CDR2 FQGNSA. CDR3 in DNA: TGTGCCAGCATTCTACTAGCGGGGCTAACCACAGATACGCAGTATTTT. Protein: CASILLAGLTTDTQYF.

The table lists this clonotype with a few counts. The junction and the germline gene differ at one end; a read error may be behind it. This chain links TRBV12-3 or TRBV12-4 with TRBJ1-2, with D maybe TRBD1 (5 bases). The CDR3 consists of 12 residues. CDR3 amino acids: CASSLLGTGESF. The CDR3 DNA follows: TGTGCCAGCAGTTTATTGGGGACGGGAGAATCCTTC.

In its sample, this clonotype was seen many times. The rearrangement links TRBV24-1 to TRBJ2-1; 10 nucleotides align to TRBD1. The CDR3 runs 16 residues. In germline, CDR1 is KGHDR, CDR2 SFDVKD. V was clipped by 2 bases and J by 2 bases; unmatched bases: 2. The CDR3 sequence: CATSDSGQGTYNEQFF. Here the CDR3 DNA reads TGTGCCACCAGTGATTCGGGACAGGGGACCTACAATGAGCAGTTCTTC.